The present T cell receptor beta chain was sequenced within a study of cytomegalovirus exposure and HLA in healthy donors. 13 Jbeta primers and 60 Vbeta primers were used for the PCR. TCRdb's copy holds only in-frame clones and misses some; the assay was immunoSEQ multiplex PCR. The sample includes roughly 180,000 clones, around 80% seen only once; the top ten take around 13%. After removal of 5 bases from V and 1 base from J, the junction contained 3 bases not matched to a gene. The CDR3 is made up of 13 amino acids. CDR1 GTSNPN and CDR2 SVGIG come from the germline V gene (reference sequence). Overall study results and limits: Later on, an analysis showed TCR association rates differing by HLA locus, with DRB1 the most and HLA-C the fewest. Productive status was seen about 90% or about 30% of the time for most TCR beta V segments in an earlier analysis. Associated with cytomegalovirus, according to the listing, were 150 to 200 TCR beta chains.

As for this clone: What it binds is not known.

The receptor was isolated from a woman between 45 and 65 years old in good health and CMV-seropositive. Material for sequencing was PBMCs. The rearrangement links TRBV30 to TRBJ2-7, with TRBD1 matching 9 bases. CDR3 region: CAWDRGLSYEQYF. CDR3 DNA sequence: TGTGCCTGGGACAGGGGGTTATCCTACGAGCAGTACTTC.